This TCR beta chain was obtained from a study of tumor and adjacent non-tumor tissue in lung cancer. Across the study: The cohort had about a dozen adenocarcinoma, a couple of squamous cell and 1 small cell patients. Samples averaged roughly 4.2 million productive TCRbeta reads each. Points from the study as a whole: In normal lung, the top 100 clones were significantly more dominant than in tumor. TCR diversity was significantly greater in tumor than normal lung tissue.

TCRbeta libraries were built with three rounds of nested PCR, modified from ARM-PCR. TCRdb re-analysed the multiplex PCR reads in MiXCR, keeping a single row per CDR3 protein. The data show 90,000 to 130,000 distinct CDR3 sequences, over 75% seen once. Germline loops: CDR1 KGHSH, CDR2 LQKENI. The CDR3 is 14 amino acids. No cell sorting was done before RNA was extracted from the tissue. Comments on this clonotype: No antigen is known for it. A junction end diverges from the germline sequence, so it may reflect a read error.

This chain joins TRBV18 and TRBJ1-2; no clear D. The sample consisted of lung tumor tissue. The receptor comes from a man aged 65 to 85 with non-small cell lung cancer. In nucleotides, the CDR3 is TGTGCCAGCTCACCAGTTTCCGCTGACTATGGCTACATATTC. This encodes CASSPVSADYGYIF.